Listed below are T cell receptor beta chains from one sample, sequenced in a study of regulatory T cells in long-lasting Graves disease. One entry per CDR3 protein results from TCRdb running MiXCR on the multiplex PCR reads. The table lists hundreds of thousands of distinct CDR3 sequences, 15% to 20% of them singletons. In addition, the sample was reused for a study of T cells in Graves' hyperthyroidism and ophthalmopathy.

Sequenced here: peripheral blood mononuclear cells (PBMCs), sampled at new diagnosis, from a patient treated with antithyroid drugs. Receptor source: a woman aged 35-65 years with Graves disease. Both conserved end residues are part of each CDR3. The D gene is left open where the match is weak. Part of the rows lack a size; the others show once, few, many or a class for expanded clones.

size	V	length	J	D	DNA	CDR3
.	TRBV4-1	19	TRBJ1-6	TRBD1	TGCGCCAGCAGCCAAGCCGGGACAGGGGGTGTGGGGGATAATTCACCCCTCCACTTT	CASSQAGTGGVGDNSPLHF
few	TRBV2	15	TRBJ2-2	TRBD2	TGTGCCAGCAGACTAGCGGGGGGGTATAGCGGGGAGCTGTTTTTT	CASRLAGGYSGELFF
few	TRBV3-1	12	TRBJ1-2	.	TGTGCCAGCAGTCAAACAGGGCCCGGCTACACCTTC	CASSQTGPGYTF
few	TRBV19	14	TRBJ1-1	.	TGTGCCAGTAGTACCACCGCAGGGAACACTGAAGCTTTCTTT	CASSTTAGNTEAFF
many	TRBV7-3	14	TRBJ1-1	.	TGTGCAATCGGGCCGCTAAACATGAACACTGAAGCTTTCTTT	CAIGPLNMNTEAFF
many	TRBV14	17	TRBJ2-2	.	TGTGCCAGCAGCCAAGTTCCGGGGGCAGGCCGAACCGGGGAGCTGTTTTTT	CASSQVPGAGRTGELFF
.	TRBV5-5	13	TRBJ2-5	.	TGTGCCAGCAGCTTAAGTCCCTCCGGGACCCAGTACTTC	CASSLSPSGTQYF
many	TRBV5-5	14	TRBJ1-5	.	TGTGCCAGCAGCCGACAGTTTACCGATCAGCCCCAGCATTTT	CASSRQFTDQPQHF
few	TRBV5-1	13	TRBJ1-4	.	TGCGCCAGCAGCATGGACGGTAATGAAAAACTGTTTTTT	CASSMDGNEKLFF
many	TRBV5-1	15	TRBJ2-3	.	TGCGCCAGCAGCTTGGCGGGGGGCCAGGCAGATACGCAGTATTTT	CASSLAGGQADTQYF
few	TRBV12-3/TRBV12-4	15	TRBJ2-1	TRBD1	TGTGCCAGCAGTCCCCCGGGACAGGGCTGGAATGAGCAGTTCTTC	CASSPPGQGWNEQFF
many	TRBV6-1	15	TRBJ2-7	.	TGTGCCAGCAGTCAACCAATCGCCGGACCCACGGGGCAGTACTTC	CASSQPIAGPTGQYF
many	TRBV28	16	TRBJ1-1	.	TGTGCCAGCAGTTTAAATAGGGGCGCGGGAAACACTGAAGCTTTCTTT	CASSLNRGAGNTEAFF
many	TRBV3-1	12	TRBJ1-2	.	TGTGCCAGCAGCGATGGATCCTATGGCTACACCTTC	CASSDGSYGYTF
few	TRBV6-2/TRBV6-3	12	TRBJ2-1	.	TGTGCCAGCAGCGCCGAGGGCTATGAGCAGTTCTTC	CASSAEGYEQFF
.	TRBV19	11	TRBJ1-1	.	TGTGCCACCGGTCTTCGGCCTGAAGCTTTCTTT	CATGLRPEAFF
many	TRBV12-3/TRBV12-4	14	TRBJ1-1	.	TGTGCCAGCAGTTTAGGGATCAGGGCTAGTGAAGCTTTCTTT	CASSLGIRASEAFF
many	TRBV12-5	13	TRBJ1-1	.	TGTGCTAGTGGTTTGAGCCGGGACACTGAAGCTTTCTTT	CASGLSRDTEAFF
.	TRBV7-9	14	TRBJ2-3	.	TGTGCCACCATTGGGGCGGGGGCCCCAGATACGCAGTATTTT	CATIGAGAPDTQYF
many	TRBV28	15	TRBJ1-1	.	TGTGCCAGCAGTTTATCAGGGGCCATGGGGACTGAAGCTTTCTTT	CASSLSGAMGTEAFF
.	TRBV15	13	TRBJ2-3	.	TGTGCCACTCGGGGGCAGAACACAGATACGCAGTATTTT	CATRGQNTDTQYF
many	TRBV7-3	13	TRBJ2-1	.	TGTGCCAGCAGCTTAATTCCAGACAATGAGCAGTTCTTC	CASSLIPDNEQFF
few	TRBV2	14	TRBJ2-7	.	TGTGCCAGCAGTGAACAGGAGCTCCCCTACGAGCAGTACTTC	CASSEQELPYEQYF
many	TRBV7-9	17	TRBJ1-3	TRBD1	TGTGCCAGCAGCTTAAAAGGGGGCGCTTCCCCTGGAAACACCATATATTTT	CASSLKGGASPGNTIYF
few	TRBV25-1	14	TRBJ1-1	.	TGTGCCAGTAAGTCGTGGCAGGCGAACACTGAAGCTTTCTTT	CASKSWQANTEAFF
few	TRBV19	13	TRBJ2-5	TRBD2	TGTGCCAGTAGTACCAGCGGGGGAAAGACCCAGTACTTC	CASSTSGGKTQYF
few	TRBV7-9	13	TRBJ1-1	.	TGTGCCAGCAGCCGCATGACGAACACTGAAGCTTTCTTT	CASSRMTNTEAFF
few	TRBV6-1	14	TRBJ2-3	.	TGTGCCAGCAGTGTGAGCAGATCCACAGATACGCAGTATTTT	CASSVSRSTDTQYF
.	TRBV12-3/TRBV12-4	16	TRBJ1-5	.	TGTGCCAGCAGTAGGGCAGGGAGTAAGGGCAATCAGCCCCAGCATTTT	CASSRAGSKGNQPQHF
many	TRBV7-2	16	TRBJ1-1	.	TGTGCCAGCAGCTCGGGACAAGCGAACCTCGGCACTGAAGCTTTCTTT	CASSSGQANLGTEAFF
few	TRBV3-1	15	TRBJ2-2	TRBD1	TGTGCCAGCAGCCTCCGACAGGGGAGCACCGGGGAGCTGTTTTTT	CASSLRQGSTGELFF
many	TRBV6-1	14	TRBJ1-2	.	TGTGCCAGCAGTCCGAGGAGCAGGGGAAACGGCTACACCTTC	CASSPRSRGNGYTF
.	TRBV12-3/TRBV12-4	13	TRBJ2-7	.	TGTGCCTGCAGTTTAGGGAGCTCCTACGAGCGGTACTTC	CACSLGSSYERYF
.	TRBV20-1	15	TRBJ2-1	.	TGCAGTGCTAGAGCCGGGGGACTCTCCTACAATGAGCAGTTCTTC	CSARAGGLSYNEQFF
many	TRBV6-2/TRBV6-3	14	TRBJ1-1	.	TGTGCCAGCAGTTTATTCGGCGGGGACACTGAAGCTTTCTTT	CASSLFGGDTEAFF
.	TRBV12-3/TRBV12-4	14	TRBJ2-1	.	TGTGCCATTACGGCGGGGGCGCGATACAATGAGCAGTTCTTC	CAITAGARYNEQFF
few	TRBV5-1	15	TRBJ2-3	.	TGCGCCAGCAGCTTGGGGGTCCAACCCACAGATACGCAGTATTTT	CASSLGVQPTDTQYF
many	TRBV27	18	TRBJ1-3	TRBD1	TGTGCCAGCAGTTTATCCGGACAGGGACCGAGCTCTGGAAACACCATATATTTT	CASSLSGQGPSSGNTIYF
.	TRBV29-1	13	TRBJ1-1	.	TGCAGCGTTGAAGGACAGGTTAACACTGAAGCTTTCTTT	CSVEGQVNTEAFF
once	TRBV29-1	15	TRBJ2-7	.	TGCAGCGTCGCCGGAGGGACTCTAATCTCCTACGAGCAGTACTTC	CSVAGGTLISYEQYF
many	TRBV12-3/TRBV12-4	16	TRBJ2-3	.	TGTGCCAGCAGCTGGGAGGGAGGGGGTGCGGCGGATACGCAGTATTTT	CASSWEGGGAADTQYF
.	TRBV4-2	15	TRBJ2-3	TRBD2	TGTGCCAGCAGCCAAGATGGACTAGCGGGGGATACGCAGTATTTT	CASSQDGLAGDTQYF
many	TRBV7-3	16	TRBJ2-5	TRBD1	TGTGCCAGCAGCTTAAACCCCCCAGGGGGCGGAGAGACCCAGTACTTC	CASSLNPPGGGETQYF
many	TRBV5-5	13	TRBJ2-7	.	TGTGCCAGCAGCTCCGGGTTGAACTACGAGCAGTACTTC	CASSSGLNYEQYF
many	TRBV7-2	15	TRBJ1-2	TRBD1	TGTGCCAGCAGCTCCGAAAGAAAGACAGGGAGTGGCTACACCTTC	CASSSERKTGSGYTF
many	TRBV7-3	15	TRBJ2-2	.	TGTGCCAGCAGCTTAAAACCAGGTGGAACCGGGGAGCTGTTTTTT	CASSLKPGGTGELFF
.	TRBV2	14	TRBJ1-2	.	TGTGCCAGCAGTGATCGGCAGGGCCCCGGGGGCTACACCTTC	CASSDRQGPGGYTF
once	TRBV2	13	TRBJ1-2	.	TGTGCCAGCGAGGGGGGGGGCGGCTATGGCTACACCTTC	CASEGGGGYGYTF
few	TRBV2	15	TRBJ1-1	TRBD1	TGTGCCAGCAGTGCTTCCCGGGATGGACAGGGGGAAGCTTTCTTT	CASSASRDGQGEAFF
many	TRBV28	11	TRBJ2-7	.	TGTGCCAGCAGTTTGATAGGGGAGCAGTACTTC	CASSLIGEQYF
few	TRBV5-1	13	TRBJ1-1	.	TGCGCCAGCAGCTTGGTGGCAGGGCCTGAAGCTTTCTTT	CASSLVAGPEAFF
few	TRBV4-2	19	TRBJ2-3	TRBD2	TGTGCCAGCAGCCAAGAGGGACTAGCGGGGCCGAAGTGGACAGATACGCAGTATTTT	CASSQEGLAGPKWTDTQYF
many	TRBV19	13	TRBJ1-5	.	TGTGCCAGTAGTATAACTAGCAATCAGCCCCAGCATTTT	CASSITSNQPQHF